This TCR beta chain originates from a study of cytomegalovirus exposure and HLA in healthy donors. Study-level points and caveats: In the 95 to 150 validation repertoires, approximately 94% of cluster scores exceeded 0, per a later analysis. It was approximately 160 TCR beta chains that were listed as cytomegalovirus-associated.

Germline CDR1 reads SGDLS; CDR2 reads YYNGEE. Trimming removed 0 bases from V and 7 bases from J; junction bases left unmatched: 6. This CDR3 has 15 residues. These donors were members of the roughly 120-subject validation cohort, a group separate from the roughly 670-subject first cohort. Profiled with immunoSEQ multiplex PCR; TCRdb holds only in-frame clones, not every one. The sample carries 85,000 to 130,000 clones, about 87% recorded once. On this clone itself: The antigen remains unidentified.

The sequencing input was PBMCs. This sequence joins TRBV9 and TRBJ1-4; 7 nucleotides agree with TRBD1. This receptor was identified in a woman aged 18-35 years in good health and CMV-seropositive. DNA of the CDR3: TGTGCCAGCAGCGTAGCAGGGGGGATCGGTGAAAAACTGTTTTTT. Its protein is CASSVAGGIGEKLFF.